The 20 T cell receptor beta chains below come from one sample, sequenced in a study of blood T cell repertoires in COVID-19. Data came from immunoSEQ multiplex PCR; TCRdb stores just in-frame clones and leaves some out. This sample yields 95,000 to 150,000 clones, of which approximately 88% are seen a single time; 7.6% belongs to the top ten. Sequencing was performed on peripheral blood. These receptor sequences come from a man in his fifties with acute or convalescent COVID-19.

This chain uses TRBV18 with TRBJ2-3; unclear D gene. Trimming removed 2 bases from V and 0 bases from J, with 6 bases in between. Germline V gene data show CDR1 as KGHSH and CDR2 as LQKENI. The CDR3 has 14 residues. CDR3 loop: CASSPTASTDTQYF. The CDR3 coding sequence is TGTGCCAGCTCACCAACAGCCAGCACAGATACGCAGTATTTT.

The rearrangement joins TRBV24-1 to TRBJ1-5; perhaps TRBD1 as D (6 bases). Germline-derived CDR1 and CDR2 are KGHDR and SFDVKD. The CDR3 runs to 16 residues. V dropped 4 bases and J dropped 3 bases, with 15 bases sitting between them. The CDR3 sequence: CATSDSTGFFNQPQHF. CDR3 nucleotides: TGTGCCACCAGTGACTCCACAGGGTTTTTCAATCAGCCCCAGCATTTT.

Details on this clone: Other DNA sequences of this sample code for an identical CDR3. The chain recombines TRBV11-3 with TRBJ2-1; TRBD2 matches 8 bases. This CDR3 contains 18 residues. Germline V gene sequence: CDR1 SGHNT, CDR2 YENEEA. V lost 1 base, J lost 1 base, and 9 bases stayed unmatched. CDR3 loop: CASSLGSGSGGSYNEQFF. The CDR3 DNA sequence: TGTGCCAGCAGCTTAGGTTCCGGAAGCGGGGGATCCTACAATGAGCAGTTCTTC.

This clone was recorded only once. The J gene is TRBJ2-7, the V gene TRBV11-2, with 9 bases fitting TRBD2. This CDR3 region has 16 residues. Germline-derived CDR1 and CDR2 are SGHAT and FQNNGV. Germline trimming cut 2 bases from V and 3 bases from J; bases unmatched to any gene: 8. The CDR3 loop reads CASSLFATSGNYEQYF. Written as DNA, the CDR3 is TGTGCCAGCAGCTTATTTGCGACTAGCGGAAACTACGAGCAGTACTTC.

CDR3 coding DNA: TGTGCCAGTAGTATCGGAGGGTGGAGGACCTATAATTCACCCCTCCACTTT. Its protein is CASSIGGWRTYNSPLHF. This rearrangement joins TRBV19 to TRBJ1-6; D gene ambiguous. Germline assignment: CDR1 LNHDA and CDR2 SQIVND (reference sequence). CDR3 length: 17 residues. The V end lost 3 bases, the J end lost 2 bases, and 14 bases lay between the germline ends.

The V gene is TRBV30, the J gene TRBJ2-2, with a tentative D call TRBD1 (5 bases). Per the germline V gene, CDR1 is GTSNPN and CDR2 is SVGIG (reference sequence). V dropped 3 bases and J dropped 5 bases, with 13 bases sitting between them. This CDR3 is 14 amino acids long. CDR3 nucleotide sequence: TGTGCCTGGAGCCAAATGCGACAGACCGGGGAGCTGTTTTTT. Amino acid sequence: CAWSQMRQTGELFF.

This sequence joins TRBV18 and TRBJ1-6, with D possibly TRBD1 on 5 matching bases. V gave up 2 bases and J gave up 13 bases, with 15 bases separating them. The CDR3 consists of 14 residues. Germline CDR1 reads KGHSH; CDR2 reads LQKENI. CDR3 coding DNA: TGTGCCAGCTCACCAGGTCAGGGATTCGGTCCCCTCCACTTT. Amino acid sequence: CASSPGQGFGPLHF.

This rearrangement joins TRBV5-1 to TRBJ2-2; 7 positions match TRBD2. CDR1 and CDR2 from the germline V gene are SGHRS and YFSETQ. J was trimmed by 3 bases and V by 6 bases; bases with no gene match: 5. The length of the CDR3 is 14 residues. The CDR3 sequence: CASTRDYYTGELFF. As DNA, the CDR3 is TGCGCCAGCACTAGGGACTACTACACCGGGGAGCTGTTTTTT.

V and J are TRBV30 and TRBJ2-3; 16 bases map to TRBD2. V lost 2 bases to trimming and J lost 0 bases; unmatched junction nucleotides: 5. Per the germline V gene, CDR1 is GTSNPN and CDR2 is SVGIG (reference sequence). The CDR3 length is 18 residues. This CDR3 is CAWSPGLAGGPSTDTQYF. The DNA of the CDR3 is TGTGCCTGGAGTCCGGGACTAGCGGGAGGGCCTAGCACAGATACGCAGTATTTT.

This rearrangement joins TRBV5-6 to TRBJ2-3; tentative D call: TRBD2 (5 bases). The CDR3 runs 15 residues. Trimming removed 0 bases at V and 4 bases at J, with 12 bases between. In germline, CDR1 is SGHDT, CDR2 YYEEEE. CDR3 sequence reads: CASSLDQVGADTQYF. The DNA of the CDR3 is TGTGCCAGCAGCTTGGATCAAGTCGGGGCAGATACGCAGTATTTT.

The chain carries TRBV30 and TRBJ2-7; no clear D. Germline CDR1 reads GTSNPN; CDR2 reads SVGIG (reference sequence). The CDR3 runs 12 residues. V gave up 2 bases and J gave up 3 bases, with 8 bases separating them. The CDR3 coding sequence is TGTGCCTGGAGTCGCGGCTACTACGAGCAGTACTTC. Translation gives CAWSRGYYEQYF. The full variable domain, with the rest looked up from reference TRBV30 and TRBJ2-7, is SQTIHQWPATLVQPVGSPLSLECTVEGTSNPNLYWYRQAAGRGLQLLFYSVGIGQISSEVPQNLSASRPQDRQFILSSKKLLLSDSGFYLCAWSRGYYEQYFGPGTRLTVT.

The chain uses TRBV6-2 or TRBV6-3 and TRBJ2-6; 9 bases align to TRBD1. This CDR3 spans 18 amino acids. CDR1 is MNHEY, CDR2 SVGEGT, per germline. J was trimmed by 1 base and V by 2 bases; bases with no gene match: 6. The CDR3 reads CASSYVKDRGSGANVLTF. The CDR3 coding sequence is TGTGCCAGCAGTTACGTGAAGGACAGGGGTTCTGGGGCCAACGTCCTGACTTTC.

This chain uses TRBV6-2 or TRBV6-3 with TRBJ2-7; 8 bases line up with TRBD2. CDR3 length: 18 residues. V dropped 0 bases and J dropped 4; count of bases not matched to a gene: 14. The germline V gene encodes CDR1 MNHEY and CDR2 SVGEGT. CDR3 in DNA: TGTGCCAGCAGTTACTCTATGGCGTCCGGGACTAGGGGTTACGAGCAGTACTTC. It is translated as CASSYSMASGTRGYEQYF.

The CDR3 bases are TGTGCCAGCTCACCACAAGGCGGCTCCTACGAGCAGTACTTC. Its translation is CASSPQGGSYEQYF. The chain has TRBV18 and TRBJ2-7; D not resolved. The CDR3 is made up of 14 amino acids. CDR1 and CDR2 (germline): KGHSH, LQKENI. V lost 1 base and J lost 0, with 7 bases in between.

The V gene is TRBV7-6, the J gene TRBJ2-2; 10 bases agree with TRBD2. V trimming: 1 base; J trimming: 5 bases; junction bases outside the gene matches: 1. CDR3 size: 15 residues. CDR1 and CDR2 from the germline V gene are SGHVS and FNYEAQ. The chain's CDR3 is CASSLGTSGTGELFF. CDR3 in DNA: TGTGCCAGCAGCTTAGGGACTAGCGGTACCGGGGAGCTGTTTTTT.

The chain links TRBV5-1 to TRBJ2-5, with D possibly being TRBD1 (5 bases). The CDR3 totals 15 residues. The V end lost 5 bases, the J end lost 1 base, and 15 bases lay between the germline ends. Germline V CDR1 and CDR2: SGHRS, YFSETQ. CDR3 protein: CASRVTSGAQETQYF. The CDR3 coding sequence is TGCGCCAGCAGGGTTACCAGTGGGGCCCAAGAGACCCAGTACTTC.

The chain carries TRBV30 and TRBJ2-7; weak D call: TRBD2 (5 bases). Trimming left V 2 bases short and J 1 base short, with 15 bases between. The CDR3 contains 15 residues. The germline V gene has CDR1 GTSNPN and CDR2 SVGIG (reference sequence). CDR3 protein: CAWSPLLGGSYEQYF. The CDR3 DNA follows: TGTGCCTGGAGTCCCCTTTTGGGCGGGTCCTACGAGCAGTACTTC.

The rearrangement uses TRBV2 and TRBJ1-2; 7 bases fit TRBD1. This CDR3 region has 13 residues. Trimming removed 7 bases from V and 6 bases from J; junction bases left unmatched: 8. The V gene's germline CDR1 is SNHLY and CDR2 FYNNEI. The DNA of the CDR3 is TGTGCCAGCACCATCCAAGGGGGCCATGGCTACACCTTC. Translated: CASTIQGGHGYTF.

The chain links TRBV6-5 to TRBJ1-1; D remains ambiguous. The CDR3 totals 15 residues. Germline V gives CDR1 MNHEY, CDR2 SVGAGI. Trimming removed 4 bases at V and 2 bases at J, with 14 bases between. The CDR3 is CASSSQDLANTEAFF. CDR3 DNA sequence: TGTGCCAGCAGTTCCCAGGATTTGGCAAACACTGAAGCTTTCTTT.

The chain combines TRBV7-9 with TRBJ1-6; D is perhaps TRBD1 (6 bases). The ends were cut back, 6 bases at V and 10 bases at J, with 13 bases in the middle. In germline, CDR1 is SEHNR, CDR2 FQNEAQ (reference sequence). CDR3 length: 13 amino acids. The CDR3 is CASRFQGYSPLHF. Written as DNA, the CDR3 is TGTGCCAGCAGATTTCAGGGGTACTCACCCCTCCACTTT.